The 8 T cell receptor beta chains below were found in one sample sequenced in a study of blood T cell repertoires in COVID-19. Repertoires were generated with immunoSEQ multiplex PCR, while TCRdb's copy carries only in-frame clones and drops some. The table has some 150,000 clones, roughly 84% seen once; the top ten hold roughly 4.5%. The sequencing input was peripheral blood. The receptor source for this set is a human donor in a cohort sampled during active COVID-19.

The chain joins TRBV1 to TRBJ2-2; the listed D gene, TRBD1, was not tested against the DNA. TRBV1 has pseudogene status. The CDR3 is 15 amino acids. The CDR3 DNA is TGCACCAGCAGCCATTGGGGCCTGAACACCGGGGAGCTGTTTTTT. Translating gives CTSSHWGLNTGELFF.

The CDR3 region is CASSLSSGQETQYF. Written as DNA, the CDR3 is TGCGCCAGCAGCCTTTCTAGCGGGCAAGAGACCCAGTACTTC. The V and J genes are TRBV5-1 and TRBJ2-5, with 8 positions matching TRBD2. Per the germline V gene, CDR1 is SGHRS and CDR2 is YFSETQ. V lost 4 bases and J lost 2; bases outside the gene matches: 4. The CDR3 consists of 14 residues.

The genes are TRBV9 and TRBJ1-4, with D tentatively TRBD1 (5 bases). Germline V gene data show CDR1 as SGDLS and CDR2 as YYNGEE. The CDR3 has 16 amino acids. The V end was cut by 1 base, the J end by 3 bases, with 13 bases between. The CDR3 reads CASSVTPRTPNEKLFF. CDR3 in DNA: TGTGCCAGCAGCGTAACCCCACGGACACCTAATGAAAAACTGTTTTTT.

V usage is TRBV6-5 and J usage is TRBJ2-4, with 9 nucleotides matching TRBD1. This CDR3 region has 13 residues. The V gene's germline CDR1 is MNHEY and CDR2 SVGAGI. With V trimmed by 7 bases and J by 7 bases, 5 bases remained unmatched. CDR3 region: CASKQGARNIQYF. For the CDR3, the DNA is TGTGCCAGCAAACAGGGGGCACGGAACATTCAGTACTTC.

The V gene is TRBV7-9, the J gene TRBJ2-3; 9 positions agree with TRBD1. Germline CDR1 reads SEHNR; CDR2 reads FQNEAQ (reference sequence). The CDR3 consists of 15 residues. V lost 5 bases to trimming and J lost 5 bases; unmatched junction nucleotides: 8. The CDR3 DNA is TGTGCCAGCAGCCAGGGACAGGGTTTCGAAGATACGCAGTATTTT. Translation: CASSQGQGFEDTQYF.

This clone has more than one count but fewer than ten. The V call is TRBV11-3, the J call TRBJ1-6; D is undetermined. The CDR3 extends over 17 amino acids. V lost 5 bases to trimming and J lost 5 bases, with 19 bases between them. The germline V gene encodes CDR1 SGHNT and CDR2 YENEEA. As DNA, the CDR3 is TGTGCCAGCAGCCCTGCTATGAAGGCTGAGGATAATTCACCCCTCCACTTT. Amino acid sequence: CASSPAMKAEDNSPLHF. Based on the CDR3 plus reference TRBV11-3 and TRBJ1-6, the full variable domain is EAGVVQSPRYKIIEKKQPVAFWCNPISGHNTLYWYLQNLGQGPELLIRYENEEAVDDSQLPKDRFSAERLKGVDSTLKIQPAELGDSAVYLCASSPAMKAEDNSPLHFGNGTRLTVT.

This clone was detected once. The rearrangement links TRBV28 to TRBJ1-2; D is unclear. The germline V gene has CDR1 MDHEN and CDR2 SYDVKM. Trimming removed 3 bases at V and 6 bases at J, with 5 bases between. The CDR3 length is 11 residues. The CDR3, as DNA: TGTGCCAGCAGTTTTCATGATGGCTACACCTTC. This translates into CASSFHDGYTF.

CDR3 amino acids: CASSVGWVHGELFF. The CDR3 coding sequence is TGTGCCAGCAGTGTGGGCTGGGTACACGGGGAGCTGTTTTTT. The V call is TRBV2, the J call TRBJ2-2, with no clear D. Deletions cut 4 bases from V and 7 bases from J, with 13 bases between. Germline V gene data show CDR1 as SNHLY and CDR2 as FYNNEI. CDR3 size: 14 residues. The full variable domain, rest sourced from reference TRBV2 and TRBJ2-2, is EPEVTQTPSHQVTQMGQEVILRCVPISNHLYFYWYRQILGQKVEFLVSFYNNEISEKSEIFDDQFSVERPDGSNFTLKIRSTKLEDSAMYFCASSVGWVHGELFFGEGSRLTVL.